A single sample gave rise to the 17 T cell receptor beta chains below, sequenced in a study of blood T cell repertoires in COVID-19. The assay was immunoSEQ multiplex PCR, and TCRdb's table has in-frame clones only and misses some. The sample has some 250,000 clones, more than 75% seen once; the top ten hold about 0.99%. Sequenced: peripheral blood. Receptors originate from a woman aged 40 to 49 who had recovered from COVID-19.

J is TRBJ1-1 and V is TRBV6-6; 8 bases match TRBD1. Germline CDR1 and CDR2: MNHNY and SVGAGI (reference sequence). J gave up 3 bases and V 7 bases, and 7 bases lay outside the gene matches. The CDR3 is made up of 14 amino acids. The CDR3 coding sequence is TGTGCCAGCACCCCACAGGGGGGGGACACTGAAGCTTTCTTT. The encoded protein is CASTPQGGDTEAFF.

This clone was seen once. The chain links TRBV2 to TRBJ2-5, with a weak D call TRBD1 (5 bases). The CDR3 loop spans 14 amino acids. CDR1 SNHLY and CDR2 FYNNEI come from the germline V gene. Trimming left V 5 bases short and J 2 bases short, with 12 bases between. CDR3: CASSRTPAQETQYF. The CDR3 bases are TGTGCCAGCAGTCGGACACCGGCTCAAGAGACCCAGTACTTC.

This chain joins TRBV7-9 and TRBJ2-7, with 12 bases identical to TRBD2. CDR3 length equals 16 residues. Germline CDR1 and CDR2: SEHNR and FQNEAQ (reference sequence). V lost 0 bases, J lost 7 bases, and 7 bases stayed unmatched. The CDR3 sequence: CASSLAASGRVGEQYF. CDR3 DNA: TGTGCCAGCAGCTTAGCGGCTAGCGGGAGGGTGGGGGAGCAGTACTTC.

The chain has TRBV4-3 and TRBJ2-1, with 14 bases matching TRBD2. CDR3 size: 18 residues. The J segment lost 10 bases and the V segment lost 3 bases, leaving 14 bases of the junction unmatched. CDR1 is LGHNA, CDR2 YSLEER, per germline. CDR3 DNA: TGCGCCAGCAGCCACACACCGACTAGCGGGAGGGGTTGGTGGGAGCAGTTCTTC. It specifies CASSHTPTSGRGWWEQFF.

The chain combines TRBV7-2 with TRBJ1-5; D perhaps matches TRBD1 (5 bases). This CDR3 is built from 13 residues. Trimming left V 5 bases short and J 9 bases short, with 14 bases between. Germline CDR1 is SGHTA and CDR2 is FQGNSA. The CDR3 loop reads CASSTSPQGPQHF. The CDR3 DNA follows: TGTGCCAGCAGCACCTCCCCCCAGGGGCCCCAGCATTTT.

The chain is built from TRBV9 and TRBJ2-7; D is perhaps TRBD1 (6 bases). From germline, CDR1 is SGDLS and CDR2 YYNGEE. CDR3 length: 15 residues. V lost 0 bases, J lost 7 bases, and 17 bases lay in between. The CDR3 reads CASSVEGTPLWEQYF. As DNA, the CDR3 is TGTGCCAGCAGCGTAGAGGGGACACCCCTCTGGGAGCAGTACTTC. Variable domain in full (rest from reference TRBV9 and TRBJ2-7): DSGVTQTPKHLITATGQRVTLRCSPRSGDLSVYWYQQSLDQGLQFLIQYYNGEERAKGNILERFSAQQFPDLHSELNLSSLELGDSALYFCASSVEGTPLWEQYFGPGTRLTVT.

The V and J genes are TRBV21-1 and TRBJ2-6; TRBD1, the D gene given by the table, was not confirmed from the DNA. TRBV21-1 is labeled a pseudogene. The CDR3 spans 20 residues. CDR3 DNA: TGTGCCAGCAGCAAAGGGGCTTCGAACAGCCCAGTCTCTGGGGCCAACGTCCTGACTTTC. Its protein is CASSKGASNSPVSGANVLTF.

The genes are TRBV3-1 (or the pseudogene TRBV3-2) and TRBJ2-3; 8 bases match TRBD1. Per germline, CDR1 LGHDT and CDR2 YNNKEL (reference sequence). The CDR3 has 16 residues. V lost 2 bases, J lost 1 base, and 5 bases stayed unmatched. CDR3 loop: CASSQSAGGRTDTQYF. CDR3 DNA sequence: TGTGCCAGCAGCCAATCGGCAGGGGGCCGCACAGATACGCAGTATTTT.

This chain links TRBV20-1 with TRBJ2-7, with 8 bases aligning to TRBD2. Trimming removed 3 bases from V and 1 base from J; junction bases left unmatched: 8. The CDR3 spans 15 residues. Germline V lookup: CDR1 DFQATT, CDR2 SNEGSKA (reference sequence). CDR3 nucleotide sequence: TGCAGTGCTAGTCCGGCGCCGGGGGGGTCCTACGAGCAGTACTTC. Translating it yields CSASPAPGGSYEQYF.

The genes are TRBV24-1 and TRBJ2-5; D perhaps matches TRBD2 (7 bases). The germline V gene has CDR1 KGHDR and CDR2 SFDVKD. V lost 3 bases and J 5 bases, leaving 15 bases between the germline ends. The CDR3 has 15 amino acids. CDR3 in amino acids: CATSDAGALGETQYF. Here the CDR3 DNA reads TGTGCCACCAGTGATGCGGGGGCTCTAGGGGAGACCCAGTACTTC.

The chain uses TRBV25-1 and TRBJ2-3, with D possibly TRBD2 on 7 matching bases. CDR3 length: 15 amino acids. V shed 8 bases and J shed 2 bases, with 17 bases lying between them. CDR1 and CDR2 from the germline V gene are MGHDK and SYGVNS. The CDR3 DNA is TGTGCCAGCCGAGGGGGGCTAGCGGCCACAGATACGCAGTATTTT. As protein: CASRGGLAATDTQYF.

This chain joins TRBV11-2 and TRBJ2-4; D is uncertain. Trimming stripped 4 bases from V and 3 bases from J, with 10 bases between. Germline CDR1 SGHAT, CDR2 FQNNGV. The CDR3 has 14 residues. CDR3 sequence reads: CASSSTFGKNIQYF. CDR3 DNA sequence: TGTGCCAGCAGCTCGACATTTGGCAAAAACATTCAGTACTTC.

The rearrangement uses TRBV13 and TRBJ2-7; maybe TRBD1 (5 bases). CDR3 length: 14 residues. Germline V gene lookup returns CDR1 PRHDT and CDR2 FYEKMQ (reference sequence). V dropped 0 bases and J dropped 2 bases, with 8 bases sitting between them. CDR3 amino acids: CASSLGRVTYEQYV. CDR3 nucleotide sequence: TGTGCCAGCAGCTTAGGCAGGGTCACCTACGAGCAGTACGTC.

The CDR3 region has the DNA TGTGCCAGCAGCTCCAGGCCCTACTATGGCTACACCTTC. As protein: CASSSRPYYGYTF. V usage is TRBV5-6 and J usage is TRBJ1-2, with D uncertain. CDR1 SGHDT and CDR2 YYEEEE come from the germline V gene. Between the trimmed V and J ends, which lost 3 bases and 3 bases, there was a span of 9 bases. The CDR3 covers 13 residues.

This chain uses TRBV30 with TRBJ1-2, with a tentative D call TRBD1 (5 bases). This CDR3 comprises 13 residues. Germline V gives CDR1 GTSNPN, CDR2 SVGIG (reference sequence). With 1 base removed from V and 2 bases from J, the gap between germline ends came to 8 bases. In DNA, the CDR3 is TGTGCCTGGAGTGGGGGGGTGAACTATGGCTACACCTTC. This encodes CAWSGGVNYGYTF.

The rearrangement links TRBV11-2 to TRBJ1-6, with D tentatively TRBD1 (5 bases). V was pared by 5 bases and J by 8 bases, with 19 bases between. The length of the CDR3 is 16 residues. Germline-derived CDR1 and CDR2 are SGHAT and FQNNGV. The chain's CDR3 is CASSAGWGTVYSPLHF. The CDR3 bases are TGTGCCAGCAGCGCGGGGTGGGGGACGGTCTATTCACCCCTCCACTTT.

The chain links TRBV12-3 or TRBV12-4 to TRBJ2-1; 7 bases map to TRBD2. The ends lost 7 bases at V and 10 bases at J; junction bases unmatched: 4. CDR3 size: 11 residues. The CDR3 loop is CASTSRGEQFF. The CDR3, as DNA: TGTGCCAGCACCTCGCGGGGGGAGCAGTTCTTC.